The 5 T cell receptor beta chains below all came from one sample that was sequenced in a study of Ad26.COV2.S vaccination and SARS-CoV-2 variants. Treatment reported: 19 received Ad26.COV2.S at low or high dose, single or two shots; several received placebo; per-sample allocation not given. Material that was analyzed had been drawn on day 63 after the first vaccine or placebo injection. Produced via immunoSEQ multiplex PCR; TCRdb's table is partial and in-frame only. The table shows under 550,000 clones, with 90% occurring only once. Sequencing used peripheral blood, obtained in a trial of Ad26.COV2.S vaccine versus placebo. These receptors were obtained from a person aged 18-60 years who received the Ad26.COV2.S COVID-19 vaccine or a placebo.

The chain combines TRBV2 with TRBJ2-7; D ambiguous. V was clipped by 3 bases and J by 0 bases, with 9 bases between them. Looked up from germline, CDR1 is SNHLY and CDR2 is FYNNEI. The CDR3 is made up of 14 amino acids. Here the CDR3 reads CASSERLDSYEQYF. In DNA, the CDR3 is TGTGCCAGCAGTGAGAGGCTCGACTCCTACGAGCAGTACTTC. The variable domain in full, with the rest retrieved from reference TRBV2 and TRBJ2-7, is EPEVTQTPSHQVTQMGQEVILRCVPISNHLYFYWYRQILGQKVEFLVSFYNNEISEKSEIFDDQFSVERPDGSNFTLKIRSTKLEDSAMYFCASSERLDSYEQYFGPGTRLTVT.

J is TRBJ2-3 and V is TRBV30; 7 bases agree with TRBD2. Per germline, CDR1 GTSNPN and CDR2 SVGIG (reference sequence). CDR3 length equals 16 residues. V lost 3 bases, J lost 5 bases, and 14 bases stayed unmatched. The CDR3 is CAWSETRKGRGDTQYF. CDR3 in DNA: TGTGCCTGGAGCGAAACCCGTAAGGGGAGGGGAGATACGCAGTATTTT.

CDR3 DNA: TGTGCCAGCAGCCACTCGGGACAGGGGCAAGAGACCCAGTACTTC. Its protein is CASSHSGQGQETQYF. V gene TRBV3-1 (or the pseudogene TRBV3-2) combines with J gene TRBJ2-5; 10 bases are a match to TRBD1. In germline, CDR1 is LGHDT, CDR2 YNNKEL (reference sequence). The CDR3 spans 15 residues. V trimming: 3 bases; J trimming: 2 bases; junction bases outside the gene matches: 3.

This chain uses TRBV28 with TRBJ1-4, with D uncertain. Per germline, CDR1 MDHEN and CDR2 SYDVKM. V was clipped by 4 bases and J by 3 bases, with 6 bases between them. The CDR3 length is 13 residues. The CDR3 DNA reads as TGTGCCAGCAGTTCGGAACCTAATGAAAAACTGTTTTTT. Protein sequence: CASSSEPNEKLFF.

The V and J genes are TRBV24-1 and TRBJ1-4; no clear D. The germline V gene encodes CDR1 KGHDR and CDR2 SFDVKD. V dropped 10 bases and J dropped 6 bases, with 35 bases sitting between them. The CDR3 loop spans 20 amino acids. CDR3 coding DNA: TGTGCCACTTTCTCAGAGGTTCGGGGAACAGCTGAAGGAGAGTATGAAAAACTGTTTTTT. Residues: CATFSEVRGTAEGEYEKLFF.